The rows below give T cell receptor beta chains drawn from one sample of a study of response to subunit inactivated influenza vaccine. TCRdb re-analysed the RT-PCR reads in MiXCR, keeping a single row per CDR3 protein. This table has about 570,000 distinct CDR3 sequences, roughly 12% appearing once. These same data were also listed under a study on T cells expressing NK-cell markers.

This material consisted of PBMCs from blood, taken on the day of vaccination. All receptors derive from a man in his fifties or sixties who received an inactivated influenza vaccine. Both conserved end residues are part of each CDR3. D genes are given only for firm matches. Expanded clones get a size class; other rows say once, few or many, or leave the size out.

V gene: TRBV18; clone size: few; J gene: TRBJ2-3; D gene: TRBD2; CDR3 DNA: TGTGCCAGCTCACCAGCTCCCCGGGGGGTAGGAGATACGCAGTATTTT; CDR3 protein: CASSPAPRGVGDTQYF
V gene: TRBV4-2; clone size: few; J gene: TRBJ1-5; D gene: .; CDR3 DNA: TGTGCCAGCAGCCGAATAACCGACGGACCCCTGACGCAACTCAACAATCAGCCCCAGCATTTT; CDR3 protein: CASSRITDGPLTQLNNQPQHF
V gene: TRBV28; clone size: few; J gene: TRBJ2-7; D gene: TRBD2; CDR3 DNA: TGTGCCAGCAGCCGATTCGGACTAGCCTACGAGCAGTACTTC; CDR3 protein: CASSRFGLAYEQYF
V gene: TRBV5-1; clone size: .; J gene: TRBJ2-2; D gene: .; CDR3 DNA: TGCGCCAGCAGCTGGAAGGGTGGGACCGGGGAGCTGTTTTTT; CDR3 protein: CASSWKGGTGELFF
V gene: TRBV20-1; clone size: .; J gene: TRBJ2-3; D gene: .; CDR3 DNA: TGCAGTGCTGCCCTGACTCCAGATACGCAGTATTTT; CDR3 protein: CSAALTPDTQYF
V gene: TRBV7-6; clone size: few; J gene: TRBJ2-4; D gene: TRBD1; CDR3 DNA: TGTGCCAGCAGCTTAGGGACAGGGAAAACCAAAAACATTCAGTACTTC; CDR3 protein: CASSLGTGKTKNIQYF
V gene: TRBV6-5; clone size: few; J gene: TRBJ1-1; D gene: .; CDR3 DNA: TGTGCCAGCAGTTACGGCCGGGGCTCCACGAACACTGAAGCTTTCTTT; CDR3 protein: CASSYGRGSTNTEAFF
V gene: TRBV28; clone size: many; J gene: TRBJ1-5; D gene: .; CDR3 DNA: TGTGCCAGCAGGCTACAGGGTTTTCAGCCCCAGCATTTT; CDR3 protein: CASRLQGFQPQHF
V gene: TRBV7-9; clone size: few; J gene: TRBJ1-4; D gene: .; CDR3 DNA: TGTGCCAGCCGCCCTCCACATAATGAAAAACTGTTTTTT; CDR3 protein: CASRPPHNEKLFF
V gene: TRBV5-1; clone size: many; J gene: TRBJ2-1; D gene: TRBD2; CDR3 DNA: TGCGCCAGCAGCTTGGGAGCGGGAGTTGAGAATGAGCAGTTCTTC; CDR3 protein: CASSLGAGVENEQFF
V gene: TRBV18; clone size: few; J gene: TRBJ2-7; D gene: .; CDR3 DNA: TGTGCCAGCTCACCTGGTCTTAGCGGCCTCTTTCACGAGCAGTACTTC; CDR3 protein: CASSPGLSGLFHEQYF
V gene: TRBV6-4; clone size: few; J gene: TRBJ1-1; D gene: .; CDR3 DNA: TGTGCCAGCAAATTGGGACTCCTAGGTTTGACCACTGAAGCTTTCTTT; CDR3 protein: CASKLGLLGLTTEAFF
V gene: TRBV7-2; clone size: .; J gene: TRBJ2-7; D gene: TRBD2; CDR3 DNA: TGTGCCAGCAGCTTAATGTCTAGCGGAAGCTCCTACGAGCAGTACTTC; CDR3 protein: CASSLMSSGSSYEQYF
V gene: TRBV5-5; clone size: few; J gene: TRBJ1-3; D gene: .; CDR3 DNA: TGTGCCAGCAGCTTGGAAGACGGCTCTGGAAACACCATATATTTT; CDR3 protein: CASSLEDGSGNTIYF
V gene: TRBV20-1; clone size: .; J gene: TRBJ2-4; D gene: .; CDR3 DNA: TGCAGTGGACAGGCGAACCTAGCCAAAAACATTCAGTACTTC; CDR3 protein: CSGQANLAKNIQYF
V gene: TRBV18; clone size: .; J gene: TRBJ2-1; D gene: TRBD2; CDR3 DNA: TGTGCCAGCTCACCGGGACTACAGTCCTTTAATGAGCAGTTCTTC; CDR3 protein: CASSPGLQSFNEQFF
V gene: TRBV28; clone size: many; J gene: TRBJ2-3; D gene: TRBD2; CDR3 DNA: TGTGCCAGCAGTTCTCATACTAGCGGAGGCACAGATACGCAGTATTTT; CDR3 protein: CASSSHTSGGTDTQYF
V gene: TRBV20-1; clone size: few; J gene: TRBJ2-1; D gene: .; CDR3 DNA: TGCAGTGCTAACAATGACAGGTACAATGAGCAGTTCTTC; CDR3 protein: CSANNDRYNEQFF
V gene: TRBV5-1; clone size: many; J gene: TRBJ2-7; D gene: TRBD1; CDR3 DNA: TGCGCCAGCAGCTTGGGGACAGGGAACCACGAGCAGTACTTC; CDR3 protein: CASSLGTGNHEQYF
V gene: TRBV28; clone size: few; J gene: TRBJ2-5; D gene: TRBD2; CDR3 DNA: TGTGCCAGCAGGCAAGGACTAGCGGGAGTGAAGACCCAGTACTTC; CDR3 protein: CASRQGLAGVKTQYF
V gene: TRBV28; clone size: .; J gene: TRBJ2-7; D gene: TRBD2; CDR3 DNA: TGTGCCAGCCGGTCGGGGGGGGGCCACGAGCAGTACTTC; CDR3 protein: CASRSGGGHEQYF
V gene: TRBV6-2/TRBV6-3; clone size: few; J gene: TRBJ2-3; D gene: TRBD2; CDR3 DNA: TGTGCCAGCATGGGGACCAGGCGGGGGAAAAGGTCAGATACGCAGTATTTT; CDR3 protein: CASMGTRRGKRSDTQYF
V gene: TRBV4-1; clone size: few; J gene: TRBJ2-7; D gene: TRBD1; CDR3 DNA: TGCGCCAGCAGCCAAGTTTCGGGACAGGCCTCCTACGAGCAGTACTTC; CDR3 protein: CASSQVSGQASYEQYF
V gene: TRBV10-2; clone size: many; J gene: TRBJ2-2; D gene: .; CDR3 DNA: TGCGCCAGCAGCGGGGTCAACACCGGGGAGCTGTTTTTT; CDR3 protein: CASSGVNTGELFF
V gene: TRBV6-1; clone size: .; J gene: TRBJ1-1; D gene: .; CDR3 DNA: TGTGCCAGCAGTGAAGTTCAGGGTGTTACTGAAGCTTTCTTT; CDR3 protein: CASSEVQGVTEAFF
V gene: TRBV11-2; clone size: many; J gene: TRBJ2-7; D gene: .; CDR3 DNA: TGTGCCAGCAGGCTGGCGCCCTACGAGCAGTACTTC; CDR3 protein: CASRLAPYEQYF